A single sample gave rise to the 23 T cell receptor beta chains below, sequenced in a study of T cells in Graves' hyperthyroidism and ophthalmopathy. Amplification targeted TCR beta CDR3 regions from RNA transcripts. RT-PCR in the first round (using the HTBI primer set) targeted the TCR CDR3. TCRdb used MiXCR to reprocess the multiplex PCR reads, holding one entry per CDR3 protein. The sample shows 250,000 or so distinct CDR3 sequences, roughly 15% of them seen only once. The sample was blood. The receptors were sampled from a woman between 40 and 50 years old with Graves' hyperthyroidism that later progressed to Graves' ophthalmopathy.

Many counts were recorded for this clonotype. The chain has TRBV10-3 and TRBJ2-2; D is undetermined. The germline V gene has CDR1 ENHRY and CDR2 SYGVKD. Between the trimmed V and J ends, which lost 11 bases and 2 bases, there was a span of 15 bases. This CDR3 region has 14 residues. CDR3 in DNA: TGTGCCGTAAATGGTAGATCAAACACCGGGGAGCTGTTTTTT. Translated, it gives CAVNGRSNTGELFF.

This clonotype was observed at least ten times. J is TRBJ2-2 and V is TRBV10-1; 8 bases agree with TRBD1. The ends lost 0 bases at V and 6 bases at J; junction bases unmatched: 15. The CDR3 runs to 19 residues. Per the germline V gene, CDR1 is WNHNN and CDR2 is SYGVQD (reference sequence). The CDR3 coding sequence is TGCGCCAGCAGTGAGTCAAGGCAGGGGGCCGGTATCGGCGCCGGGGAGCTGTTTTTT. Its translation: CASSESRQGAGIGAGELFF.

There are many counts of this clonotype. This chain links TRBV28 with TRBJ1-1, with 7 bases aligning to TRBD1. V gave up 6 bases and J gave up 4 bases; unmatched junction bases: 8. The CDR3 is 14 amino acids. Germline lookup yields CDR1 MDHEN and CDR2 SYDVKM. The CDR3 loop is CASRPPRGGTEAFF. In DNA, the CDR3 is TGTGCCAGCAGACCCCCCAGGGGGGGCACTGAAGCTTTCTTT.

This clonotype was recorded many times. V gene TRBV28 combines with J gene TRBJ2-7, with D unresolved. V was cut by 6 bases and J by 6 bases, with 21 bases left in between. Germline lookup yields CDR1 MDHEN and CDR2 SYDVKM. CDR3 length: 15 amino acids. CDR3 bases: TGTGCCAGCAGGCTCGCCGGCGGAACCCCTTCCGAGCAGTACTTC. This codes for CASRLAGGTPSEQYF.

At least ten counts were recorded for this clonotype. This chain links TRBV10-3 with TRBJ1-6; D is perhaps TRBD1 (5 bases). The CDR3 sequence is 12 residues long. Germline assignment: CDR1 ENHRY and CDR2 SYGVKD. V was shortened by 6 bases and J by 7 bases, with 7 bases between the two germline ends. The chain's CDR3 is CAISQGNSPLHF. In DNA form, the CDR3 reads TGTGCCATCAGCCAGGGAAATTCACCCCTCCACTTT.

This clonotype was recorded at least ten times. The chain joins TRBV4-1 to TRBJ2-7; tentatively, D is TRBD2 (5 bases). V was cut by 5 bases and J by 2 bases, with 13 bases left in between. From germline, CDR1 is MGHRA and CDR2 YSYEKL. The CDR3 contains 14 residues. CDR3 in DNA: TGCGCCAGCAGCTTCCGGTCGGAGGCCTACGAGCAGTACTTC. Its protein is CASSFRSEAYEQYF.

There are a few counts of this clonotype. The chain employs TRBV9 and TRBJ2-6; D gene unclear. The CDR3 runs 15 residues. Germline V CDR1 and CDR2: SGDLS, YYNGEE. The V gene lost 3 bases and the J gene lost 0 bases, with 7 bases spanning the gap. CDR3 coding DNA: TGTGCCAGCAGCGGACCTCTCTCTGGGGCCAACGTCCTGACTTTC. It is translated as CASSGPLSGANVLTF. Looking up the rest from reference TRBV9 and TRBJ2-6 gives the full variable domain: DSGVTQTPKHLITATGQRVTLRCSPRSGDLSVYWYQQSLDQGLQFLIQYYNGEERAKGNILERFSAQQFPDLHSELNLSSLELGDSALYFCASSGPLSGANVLTFGAGSRLTVL.

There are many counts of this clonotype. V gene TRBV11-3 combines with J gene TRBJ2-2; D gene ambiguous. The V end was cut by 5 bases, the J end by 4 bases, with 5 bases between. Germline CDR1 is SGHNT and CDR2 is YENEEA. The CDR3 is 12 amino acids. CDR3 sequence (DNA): TGTGCCAGCAGCCCGAGCACCGGGGAGCTGTTTTTT. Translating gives CASSPSTGELFF.

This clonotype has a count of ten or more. In DNA form, the CDR3 reads TGTGCCAGCAGTTCAATTCAATCTTCACCCCTCCACTTT. Protein sequence: CASSSIQSSPLHF. The V call is TRBV12-3 or TRBV12-4, the J call TRBJ1-6; the D is unclear. The ends were cut back, 4 bases at V and 9 bases at J, with 10 bases in the middle. This CDR3 spans 13 amino acids.

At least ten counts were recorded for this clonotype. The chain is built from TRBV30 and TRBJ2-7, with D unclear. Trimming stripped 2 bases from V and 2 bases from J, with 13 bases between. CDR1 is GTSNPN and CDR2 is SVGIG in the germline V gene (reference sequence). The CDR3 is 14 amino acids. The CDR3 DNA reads TGTGCCTGGAGTTATCTCGGCGGAACCTACGAGCAGTACTTC. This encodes CAWSYLGGTYEQYF.

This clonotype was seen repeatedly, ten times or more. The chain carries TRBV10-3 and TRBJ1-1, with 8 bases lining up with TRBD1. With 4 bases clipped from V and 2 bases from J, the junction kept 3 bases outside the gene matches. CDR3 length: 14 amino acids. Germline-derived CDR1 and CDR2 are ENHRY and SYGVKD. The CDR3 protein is CAISGGQGNTEAFF. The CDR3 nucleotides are TGTGCCATCAGTGGCGGACAGGGCAACACTGAAGCTTTCTTT.

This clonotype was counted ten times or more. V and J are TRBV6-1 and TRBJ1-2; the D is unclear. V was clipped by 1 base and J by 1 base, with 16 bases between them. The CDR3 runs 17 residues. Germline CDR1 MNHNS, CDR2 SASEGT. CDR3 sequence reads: CASSEGHPPQINYGYTF. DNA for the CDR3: TGTGCCAGCAGTGAAGGCCACCCCCCACAGATTAACTATGGCTACACCTTC.

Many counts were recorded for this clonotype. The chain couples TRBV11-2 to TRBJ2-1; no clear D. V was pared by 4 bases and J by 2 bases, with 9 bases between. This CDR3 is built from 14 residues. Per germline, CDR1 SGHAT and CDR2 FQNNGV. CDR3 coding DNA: TGTGCCAGCAGCTCAGACGACACCTACAATGAGCAGTTCTTC. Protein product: CASSSDDTYNEQFF.

Written as DNA, the CDR3 is TGTGCCAGCAGCTCAAGCAGACTAGCGGTCACAGATACGCAGTATTTT. It encodes CASSSSRLAVTDTQYF. The chain couples TRBV7-2 to TRBJ2-3, with TRBD2 matching over 9 bases. The CDR3 covers 16 residues. The ends lost 4 bases at V and 2 bases at J; junction bases unmatched: 7. Looked up from germline, CDR1 is SGHTA and CDR2 is FQGNSA.

This chain's CDR3 is CSALLLKGALGEKLFF. CDR3 nucleotide sequence: TGCAGTGCACTACTCCTTAAGGGGGCCCTGGGCGAAAAACTGTTTTTT. This rearrangement joins TRBV20-1 to TRBJ1-4, with 7 bases that match TRBD1. The CDR3 is made up of 16 amino acids. The V segment lost 6 bases and the J segment 8 bases; nucleotides outside the gene matches: 18. CDR1 is DFQATT, CDR2 SNEGSKA, per germline (reference sequence).

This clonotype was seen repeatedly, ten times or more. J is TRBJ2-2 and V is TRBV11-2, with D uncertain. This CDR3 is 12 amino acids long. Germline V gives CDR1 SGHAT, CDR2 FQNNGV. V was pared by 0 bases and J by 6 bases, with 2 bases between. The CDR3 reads CASSLESGELFF. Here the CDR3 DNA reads TGTGCCAGCAGCTTAGAATCCGGGGAGCTGTTTTTT.

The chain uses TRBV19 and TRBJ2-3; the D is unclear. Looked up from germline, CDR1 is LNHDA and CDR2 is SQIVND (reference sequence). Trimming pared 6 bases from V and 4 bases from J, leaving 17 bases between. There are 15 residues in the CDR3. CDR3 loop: CASRPGPYAADTQYF. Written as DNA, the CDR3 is TGTGCCAGTAGGCCCGGGCCCTACGCCGCAGATACGCAGTATTTT.

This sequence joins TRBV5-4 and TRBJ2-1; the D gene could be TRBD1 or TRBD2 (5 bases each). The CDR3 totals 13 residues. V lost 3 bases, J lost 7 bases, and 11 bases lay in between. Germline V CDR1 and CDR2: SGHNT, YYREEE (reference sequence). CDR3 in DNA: TGTGCCAGCAGCTGGCAGGGACCTAATGAGCAGTTCTTC. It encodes CASSWQGPNEQFF.

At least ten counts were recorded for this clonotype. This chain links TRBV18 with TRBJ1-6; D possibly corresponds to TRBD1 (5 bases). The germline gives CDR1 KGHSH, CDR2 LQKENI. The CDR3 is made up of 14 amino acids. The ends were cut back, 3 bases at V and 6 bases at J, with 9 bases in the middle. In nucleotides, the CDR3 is TGTGCCAGCTCACCGACAGATGCTAATTCACCCCTCCACTTT. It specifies CASSPTDANSPLHF.

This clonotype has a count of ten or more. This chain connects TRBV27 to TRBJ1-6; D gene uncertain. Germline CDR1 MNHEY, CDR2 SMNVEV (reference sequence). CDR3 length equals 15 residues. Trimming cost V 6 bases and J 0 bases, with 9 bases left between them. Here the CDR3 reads CASRPLSSYNSPLHF. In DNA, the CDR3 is TGTGCCAGCAGACCATTAAGCTCCTATAATTCACCCCTCCACTTT.

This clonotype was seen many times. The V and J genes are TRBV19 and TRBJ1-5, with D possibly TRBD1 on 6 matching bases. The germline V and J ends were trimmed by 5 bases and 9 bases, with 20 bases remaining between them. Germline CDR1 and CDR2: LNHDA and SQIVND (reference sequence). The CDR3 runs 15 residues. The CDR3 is CASSPPPVSGAPQHF. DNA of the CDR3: TGTGCCAGTAGTCCGCCACCGGTCTCAGGGGCGCCCCAGCATTTT.

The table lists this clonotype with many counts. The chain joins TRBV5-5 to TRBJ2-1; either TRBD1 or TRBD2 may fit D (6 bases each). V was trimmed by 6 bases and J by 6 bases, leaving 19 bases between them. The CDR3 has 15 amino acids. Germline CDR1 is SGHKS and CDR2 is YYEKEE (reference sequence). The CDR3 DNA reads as TGTGCCAGCACCGTAGGGGGGTGGGTGGGCAATGAGCAGTTCTTC. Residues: CASTVGGWVGNEQFF.

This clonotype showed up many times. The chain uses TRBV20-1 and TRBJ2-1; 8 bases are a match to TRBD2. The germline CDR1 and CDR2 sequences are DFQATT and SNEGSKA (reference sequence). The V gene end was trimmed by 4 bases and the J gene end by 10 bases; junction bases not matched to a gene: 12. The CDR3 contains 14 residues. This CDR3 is CSATPGGGLREQFF. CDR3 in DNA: TGCAGTGCTACACCCGGGGGGGGGCTGCGGGAGCAGTTCTTC.